This T cell receptor beta chain was recovered during a study of Tregs in tolerant kidney transplant recipients. On the study more broadly: Recipients received nonmyeloablative bone marrow transplants from related graft donors, with transient mixed chimerism.

TCRdb keeps only in-frame clones here, not all; method: immunoSEQ multiplex PCR. The sample has about 66,000 clones; over 85% are singletons. This CDR3 contains 11 residues. V was trimmed by 1 base and J by 12 bases, leaving 8 bases between them. Germline-derived CDR1 and CDR2 are SGHRS and YFSETQ. The rearrangement uses TRBV5-1 and TRBJ2-1; D perhaps matches TRBD2 (5 bases). This sequence was found in a human donor who received a combined kidney and bone marrow transplant. The sample here was CD8+ T cells from blood, taken before the transplant. CDR3 bases: TGCGCCAGCAGCTTGATAGGGAGGCAGTTCTTC. Amino acids: CASSLIGRQFF.